One and the same sample provided the 29 T cell receptor beta chains below, sequenced in a study of blood T cell repertoires in COVID-19. Some clones are missing from TCRdb's copy, which holds only in-frame ones; the method was immunoSEQ multiplex PCR. The table includes about 240,000 clones, approximately 83% detected once. Sequenced: PBMCs or T cells enriched from blood (not recorded which). These receptors all come from a woman between 40 and 50 years old with acute COVID-19.

On this clone: Its ends do not fully match the called genes, so a read error is possible. V usage is TRBV2 and J usage is TRBJ2-7; D possibly corresponds to TRBD1 (5 bases). The germline V gene has CDR1 SNHLY and CDR2 FYNNEI. This CDR3 has 13 residues. The CDR3 bases are TGTGCCAGCAGTTGGGGTTGGGGCTACGGGCAGTACTTC. Amino acid sequence: CASSWGWGYGQYF.

The genes are TRBV21-1 and TRBJ1-2; the D call of TRBD1 is as the table states it, not checked on the DNA. TRBV21-1 is flagged as a pseudogene. The CDR3 contains 14 residues. The CDR3 coding sequence is TGTGCCAGCAGGGCGGACAGGGGGAAGAGTGGCTACACCTTC. Its translation: CASRADRGKSGYTF.

The V call is TRBV4-1, the J call TRBJ2-6; 7 nucleotides agree with TRBD1. V shed 3 bases, J shed 3 bases, and the junction held 5 bases outside the gene matches. Germline lookup yields CDR1 MGHRA and CDR2 YSYEKL. The CDR3 contains 16 residues. CDR3 amino acids: CASSHQQGFGANVLTF. The CDR3 DNA sequence: TGCGCCAGCAGCCATCAACAGGGGTTTGGGGCCAACGTCCTGACTTTC.

This chain uses TRBV11-3 with TRBJ2-5; 7 nucleotides align to TRBD1. Germline V gene lookup returns CDR1 SGHNT and CDR2 YENEEA. The length of the CDR3 is 14 residues. Trimming at V came to 6 bases and at J to 2 bases, leaving 6 bases not matched to a gene. CDR3 loop: CASRQRQGQETQYF. The CDR3, as DNA: TGTGCCAGCAGACAAAGACAGGGACAAGAGACCCAGTACTTC.

In this sample, this clone turned up once. The genes are TRBV7-3 and TRBJ2-1, with D perhaps matching TRBD1 (5 bases). Deletions cut 5 bases from V and 0 bases from J, with 14 bases between. Per the germline V gene, CDR1 is SGHTA and CDR2 is FQGTGA. There are 16 residues in the CDR3. DNA of the CDR3: TGTGCCAGCAGCGAAGGGCAGGGTAGCTCCTACAATGAGCAGTTCTTC. It yields the protein CASSEGQGSSYNEQFF.

Turning to this clone: A junction end diverges from the germline sequence, so it may reflect a read error. V and J are TRBV5-1 and TRBJ1-6; 7 bases are shared with TRBD1. This CDR3 has 17 amino acids. Germline values: CDR1 SGHRS, CDR2 YFSETQ. CDR3: CASSLTPRGPGSGFFWF. CDR3 nucleotide sequence: TGCGCCAGCAGCTTGACCCCAAGGGGGCCGGGGAGCGGATTTTTCTGGTTT.

The chain recombines TRBV14 with TRBJ2-7; 7 bases are a match to TRBD2. The germline V gene has CDR1 SGHDN and CDR2 FVKESK. J lost 3 bases, V lost 5 bases, and 4 bases had no gene match. The CDR3 contains 13 residues. The CDR3 here is CASSVAGFYEQYF. The CDR3 bases are TGTGCCAGCAGCGTAGCGGGCTTCTACGAGCAGTACTTC.

J is TRBJ1-5 and V is TRBV19; 8 nucleotides match TRBD1. The V gene end was trimmed by 6 bases and the J gene end by 0 bases; junction bases not matched to a gene: 4. CDR1 and CDR2 from the germline V gene are LNHDA and SQIVND (reference sequence). CDR3 length: 15 amino acids. The CDR3 sequence is CASRWGQDSNQPQHF. The CDR3 bases are TGTGCCAGTAGATGGGGACAGGATAGCAATCAGCCCCAGCATTTT.

This chain uses TRBV9 with TRBJ1-2; TRBD1 matches at 7 bases. The CDR3 contains 13 residues. With 4 bases clipped from V and 0 bases from J, the junction kept 0 bases outside the gene matches. In germline, CDR1 is SGDLS, CDR2 YYNGEE. CDR3 amino acids: CASSQGANYGYTF. The CDR3 DNA is TGTGCCAGCAGCCAGGGGGCTAACTATGGCTACACCTTC.

This clone was seen only once. The V and J genes are TRBV5-1 and TRBJ2-5; the D gene is possibly TRBD1 (5 bases). V gave up 0 bases and J gave up 7 bases, with 16 bases separating them. This CDR3 region has 15 residues. CDR1 SGHRS and CDR2 YFSETQ come from the germline V gene. The chain's CDR3 is CASSLVVRTSGTQYF. The CDR3 DNA is TGCGCCAGCAGCTTGGTGGTGAGGACATCTGGGACCCAGTACTTC.

The V and J genes are TRBV6-5 and TRBJ2-1; D unclear. V was clipped by 8 bases and J by 4 bases, with 12 bases between them. This CDR3 is 13 amino acids long. Per germline, CDR1 MNHEY and CDR2 SVGAGI. The CDR3 DNA is TGTGCCAGCCGTGACTCTTTATACAATGAGCAGTTCTTC. Translating gives CASRDSLYNEQFF.

The chain couples TRBV19 to TRBJ2-3, with D possibly matching TRBD1 (6 bases). Trimming removed 6 bases at V and 6 bases at J, with 19 bases between. The CDR3 is made up of 15 amino acids. The germline V gene encodes CDR1 LNHDA and CDR2 SQIVND (reference sequence). CDR3 coding DNA: TGTGCCAGTAGCACGACAGGTGGGGATGAGGATACGCAGTATTTT. Protein product: CASSTTGGDEDTQYF.

The gene calls are TRBV19 and TRBJ1-5, with D possibly being TRBD1 (5 bases). The CDR3 is 16 residues long. Trimming took off 4 bases at V and 7 bases at J, with 20 bases between the two ends. Germline V gene sequence: CDR1 LNHDA, CDR2 SQIVND (reference sequence). The CDR3: CASSRQMSVSIQPQHF. CDR3 in DNA: TGTGCCAGTAGTAGACAGATGTCTGTCTCTATACAGCCCCAGCATTTT.

The table lists this clone with a count of one. The chain combines TRBV3-1 (or the pseudogene TRBV3-2) with TRBJ1-6; D is unresolved. CDR1 is LGHDT, CDR2 YNNKEL, per germline (reference sequence). Trimming cost V 1 base and J 10 bases, with 11 bases left between them. This CDR3 is 14 amino acids long. The CDR3 nucleotides read TGTGCCAGCAGCCAAGGGCAGGTCTTGTCACCCCTCCACTTT. Amino acid sequence: CASSQGQVLSPLHF.

The rearrangement links TRBV7-8 to TRBJ1-5, with a tentative D call TRBD1 (6 bases). Deletions cut 8 bases from V and 4 bases from J, with 12 bases between. Germline-derived CDR1 and CDR2 are SGHVS and FQNEAQ. The CDR3 contains 13 residues. Written as DNA, the CDR3 is TGTGCCAGCTGTTCAGGGGTGAATCAGCCCCAGCATTTT. It specifies CASCSGVNQPQHF.

The chain couples TRBV19 to TRBJ1-5; 7 positions agree with TRBD1. Losses at the gene ends were 7 bases for V and 4 bases for J; bases not matched to a gene: 7. CDR3 length equals 14 residues. Germline loops: CDR1 LNHDA, CDR2 SQIVND (reference sequence). CDR3 in DNA: TGTGCCAGTACCCCGGACAGGCCTAATCAGCCCCAGCATTTT. This sequence encodes CASTPDRPNQPQHF.

The chain recombines TRBV7-9 with TRBJ2-7; D is possibly TRBD2 (6 bases). Per germline, CDR1 SEHNR and CDR2 FQNEAQ (reference sequence). This CDR3 has 17 residues. The V gene lost 0 bases and the J gene lost 0 bases, with 15 bases spanning the gap. CDR3 in amino acids: CASSLALQEGPSYEQYF. Written as DNA, the CDR3 is TGTGCCAGCAGCTTAGCGTTGCAGGAGGGCCCCTCCTACGAGCAGTACTTC.

The J gene is TRBJ1-2, the V gene TRBV2; TRBD1 agrees at 7 bases. This CDR3 has 14 residues. Germline CDR1 SNHLY, CDR2 FYNNEI. J gave up 4 bases and V 6 bases, and 8 bases lay outside the gene matches. This CDR3 reads CASRELQGSYGYTF. CDR3 in DNA: TGTGCCAGCAGGGAATTACAGGGGAGCTATGGCTACACCTTC. Complete variable domain (other parts from reference TRBV2 and TRBJ1-2): EPEVTQTPSHQVTQMGQEVILRCVPISNHLYFYWYRQILGQKVEFLVSFYNNEISEKSEIFDDQFSVERPDGSNFTLKIRSTKLEDSAMYFCASRELQGSYGYTFGSGTRLTVV.

The sample holds one count of this clone. This rearrangement joins TRBV4-1 to TRBJ1-1, with TRBD1 identical over 7 bases. Germline-derived CDR1 and CDR2 are MGHRA and YSYEKL. Germline trimming cut 4 bases from V and 0 bases from J; bases unmatched to any gene: 5. The CDR3 spans 15 residues. CDR3 DNA: TGCGCCAGCAGCCCCCAGACAGGGCTGAACACTGAAGCTTTCTTT. Translation: CASSPQTGLNTEAFF.

This chain uses TRBV11-3 with TRBJ2-1; perhaps TRBD1 as D (6 bases). Germline V gene lookup returns CDR1 SGHNT and CDR2 YENEEA. Trimming pared 5 bases from V and 5 bases from J, leaving 10 bases between. This CDR3 has 13 amino acids. CDR3 DNA: TGTGCCAGCAGCGGCTGGACAGACAATGAGCAGTTCTTC. Amino acid sequence: CASSGWTDNEQFF. Using reference TRBV11-3 and TRBJ2-1 for the parts outside the CDR3, the full variable domain is EAGVVQSPRYKIIEKKQPVAFWCNPISGHNTLYWYLQNLGQGPELLIRYENEEAVDDSQLPKDRFSAERLKGVDSTLKIQPAELGDSAVYLCASSGWTDNEQFFGPGTRLTVL.

This chain uses TRBV12-3 or TRBV12-4 with TRBJ2-2, with D perhaps matching TRBD2 (5 bases). This CDR3 is built from 13 residues. The ends were cut back, 3 bases at V and 4 bases at J, with 6 bases in the middle. Here the CDR3 reads CASSFGVTGELFF. As DNA, the CDR3 is TGTGCCAGCAGTTTCGGGGTCACCGGGGAGCTGTTTTTT.

V usage is TRBV29-1 and J usage is TRBJ2-1; 9 nucleotides agree with TRBD1. Germline-derived CDR1 and CDR2 are SQVTM and ANQGSEA. The length of the CDR3 is 13 residues. The junction had 2 bases not matched to a gene; V was cut back by 5 bases and J by 3 bases. The CDR3 DNA reads as TGCAGCGTTTGGACAGGGGACTACAATGAGCAGTTCTTC. Translating gives CSVWTGDYNEQFF.

This chain connects TRBV7-8 to TRBJ2-1; TRBD2 agrees at 10 bases. The CDR3 is 21 residues long. V trimming: 1 base; J trimming: 0 bases; junction bases outside the gene matches: 15. Germline assignment: CDR1 SGHVS and CDR2 FQNEAQ. DNA for the CDR3: TGTGCCAGCAGCTTAGGAGCGCGGGCTAGCGGGAGAAGGAGCTCCTACAATGAGCAGTTCTTC. Translating gives CASSLGARASGRRSSYNEQFF.

The genes are TRBV7-9 and TRBJ1-5, with 7 bases that match TRBD1. The germline V gene has CDR1 SEHNR and CDR2 FQNEAQ (reference sequence). Trimming removed 5 bases from V and 7 bases from J; junction bases left unmatched: 5. The CDR3 covers 13 residues. This chain's CDR3 is CASSGDSDQPQHF. The DNA of the CDR3 is TGTGCCAGCAGCGGGGACAGCGACCAGCCCCAGCATTTT.

The gene calls are TRBV4-1 and TRBJ2-1, with 9 bases matching TRBD1. The CDR3 length is 16 residues. Germline-derived CDR1 and CDR2 are MGHRA and YSYEKL. The J segment lost 5 bases and the V segment lost 0 bases, leaving 5 bases of the junction unmatched. CDR3 protein: CASSQEGTGLDNEQFF. Here the CDR3 DNA reads TGCGCCAGCAGCCAAGAGGGGACAGGGTTAGACAATGAGCAGTTCTTC.

V is TRBV11-3 and J is TRBJ2-5, with D unresolved. Looked up from germline, CDR1 is SGHNT and CDR2 is YENEEA. V lost 0 bases to trimming and J lost 5 bases, with 16 bases between them. This CDR3 is 16 amino acids long. CDR3 in amino acids: CASSLDQALGGETQYF. CDR3 DNA: TGTGCCAGCAGCTTAGATCAGGCTCTGGGTGGGGAGACCCAGTACTTC.

Only one count was recorded for this clone. The gene calls are TRBV9 and TRBJ1-6; 12 nucleotides line up with TRBD1. V shed 4 bases and J 10 bases; nucleotides not matched to a gene: 6. There are 15 residues in the CDR3. The germline V gene encodes CDR1 SGDLS and CDR2 YYNGEE. CDR3 sequence reads: CASSQGTGGFSPLHF. CDR3 nucleotide sequence: TGTGCCAGCAGCCAAGGGACAGGGGGCTTCTCACCCCTCCACTTT. The full variable domain, completed using reference TRBV9 and TRBJ1-6, is DSGVTQTPKHLITATGQRVTLRCSPRSGDLSVYWYQQSLDQGLQFLIQYYNGEERAKGNILERFSAQQFPDLHSELNLSSLELGDSALYFCASSQGTGGFSPLHFGNGTRLTVT.

This clone appeared many times. This chain links TRBV19 with TRBJ2-5, with D possibly being TRBD2 (5 bases). Per the germline V gene, CDR1 is LNHDA and CDR2 is SQIVND (reference sequence). The CDR3 length is 11 residues. The V gene lost 6 bases and the J gene lost 4 bases, with 6 bases spanning the gap. CDR3 in amino acids: CASRLGETQYF. The CDR3 DNA reads TGTGCCAGTAGACTAGGAGAGACCCAGTACTTC.

The chain has TRBV29-1 and TRBJ1-1; TRBD1 matches at 7 bases. Per the germline V gene, CDR1 is SQVTM and CDR2 is ANQGSEA. The CDR3 totals 15 residues. Trimming removed 0 bases from V and 6 bases from J; junction bases left unmatched: 10. The CDR3 coding sequence is TGCAGCGTTGAAGATCGCGTCAGGGGGTACGCTGAAGCTTTCTTT. Translation: CSVEDRVRGYAEAFF.